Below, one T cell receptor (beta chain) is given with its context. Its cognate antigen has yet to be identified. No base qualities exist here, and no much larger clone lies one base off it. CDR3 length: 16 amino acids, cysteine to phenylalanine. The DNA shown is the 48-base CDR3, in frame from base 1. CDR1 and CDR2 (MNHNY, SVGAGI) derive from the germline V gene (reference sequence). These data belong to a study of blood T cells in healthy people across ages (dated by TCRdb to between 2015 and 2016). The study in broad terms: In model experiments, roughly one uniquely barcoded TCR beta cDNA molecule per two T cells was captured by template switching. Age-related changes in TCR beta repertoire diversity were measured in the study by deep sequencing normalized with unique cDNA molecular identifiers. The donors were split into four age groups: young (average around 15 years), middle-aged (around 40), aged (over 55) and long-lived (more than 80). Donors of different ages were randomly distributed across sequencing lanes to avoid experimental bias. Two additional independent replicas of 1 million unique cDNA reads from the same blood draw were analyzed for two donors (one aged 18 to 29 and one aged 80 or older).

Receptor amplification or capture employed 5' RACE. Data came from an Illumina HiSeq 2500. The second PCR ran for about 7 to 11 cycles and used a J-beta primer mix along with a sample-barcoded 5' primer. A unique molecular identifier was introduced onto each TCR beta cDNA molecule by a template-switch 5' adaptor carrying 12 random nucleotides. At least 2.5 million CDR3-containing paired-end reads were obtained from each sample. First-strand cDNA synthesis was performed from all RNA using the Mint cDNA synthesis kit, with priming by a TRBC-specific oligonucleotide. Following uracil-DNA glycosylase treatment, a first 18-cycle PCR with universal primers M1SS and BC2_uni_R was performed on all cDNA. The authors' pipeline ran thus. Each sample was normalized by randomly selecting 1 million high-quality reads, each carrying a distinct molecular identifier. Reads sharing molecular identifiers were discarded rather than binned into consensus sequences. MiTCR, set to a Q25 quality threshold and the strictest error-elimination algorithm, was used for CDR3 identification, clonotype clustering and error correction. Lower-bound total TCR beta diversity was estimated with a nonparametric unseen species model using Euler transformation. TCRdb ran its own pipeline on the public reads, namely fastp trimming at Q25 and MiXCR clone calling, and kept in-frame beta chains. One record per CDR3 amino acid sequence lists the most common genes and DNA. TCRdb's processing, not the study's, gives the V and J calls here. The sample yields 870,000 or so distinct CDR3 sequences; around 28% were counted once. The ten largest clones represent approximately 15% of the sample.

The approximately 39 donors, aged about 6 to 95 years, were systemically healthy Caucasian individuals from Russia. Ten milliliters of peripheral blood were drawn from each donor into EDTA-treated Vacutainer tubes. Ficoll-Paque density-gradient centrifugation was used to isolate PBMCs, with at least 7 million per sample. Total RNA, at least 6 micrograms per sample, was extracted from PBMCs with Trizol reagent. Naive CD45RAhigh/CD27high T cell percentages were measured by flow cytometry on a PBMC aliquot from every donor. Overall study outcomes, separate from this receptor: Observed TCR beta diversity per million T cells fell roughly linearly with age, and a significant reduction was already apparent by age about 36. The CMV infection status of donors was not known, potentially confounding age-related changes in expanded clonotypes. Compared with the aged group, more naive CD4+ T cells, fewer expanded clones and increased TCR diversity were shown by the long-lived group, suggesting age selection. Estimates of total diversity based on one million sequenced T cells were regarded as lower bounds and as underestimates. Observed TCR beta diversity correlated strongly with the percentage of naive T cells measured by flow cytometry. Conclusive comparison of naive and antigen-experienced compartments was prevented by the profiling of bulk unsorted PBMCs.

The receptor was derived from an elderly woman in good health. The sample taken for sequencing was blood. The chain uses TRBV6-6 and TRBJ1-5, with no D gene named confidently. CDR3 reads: CAAPGWWVSNDQPQHF. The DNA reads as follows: TGTGCTGCCCCTGGCTGGTGGGTTTCGAACGATCAGCCCCAGCATTTT.